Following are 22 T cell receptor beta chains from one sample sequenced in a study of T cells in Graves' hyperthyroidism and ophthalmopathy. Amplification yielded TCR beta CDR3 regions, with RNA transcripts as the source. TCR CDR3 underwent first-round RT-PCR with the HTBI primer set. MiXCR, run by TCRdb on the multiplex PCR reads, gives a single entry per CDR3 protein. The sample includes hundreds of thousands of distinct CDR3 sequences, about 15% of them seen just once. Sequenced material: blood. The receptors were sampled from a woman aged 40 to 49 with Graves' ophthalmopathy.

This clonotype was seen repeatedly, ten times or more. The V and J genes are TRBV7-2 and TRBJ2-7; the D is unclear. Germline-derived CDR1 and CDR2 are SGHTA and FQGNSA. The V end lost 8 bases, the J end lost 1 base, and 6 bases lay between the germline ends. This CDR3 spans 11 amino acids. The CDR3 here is CASQSSYEQYF. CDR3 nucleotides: TGTGCCAGCCAAAGTTCCTACGAGCAGTACTTC.

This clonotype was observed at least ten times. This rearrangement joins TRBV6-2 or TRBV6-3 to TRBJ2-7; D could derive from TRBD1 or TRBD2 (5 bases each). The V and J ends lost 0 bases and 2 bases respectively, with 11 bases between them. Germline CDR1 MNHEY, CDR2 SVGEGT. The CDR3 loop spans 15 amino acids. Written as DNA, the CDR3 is TGTGCCAGCAGTTACTCGGGGGACGGTGCCTACGAGCAGTACTTC. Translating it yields CASSYSGDGAYEQYF.

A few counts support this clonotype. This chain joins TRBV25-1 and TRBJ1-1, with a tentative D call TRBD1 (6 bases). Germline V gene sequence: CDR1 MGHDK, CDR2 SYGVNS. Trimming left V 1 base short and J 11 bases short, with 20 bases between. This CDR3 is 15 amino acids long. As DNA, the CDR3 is TGTGCCAGCAGTGAATCTTTGGGGGCTATCCAGGGCGCTTTCTTT. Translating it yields CASSESLGAIQGAFF.

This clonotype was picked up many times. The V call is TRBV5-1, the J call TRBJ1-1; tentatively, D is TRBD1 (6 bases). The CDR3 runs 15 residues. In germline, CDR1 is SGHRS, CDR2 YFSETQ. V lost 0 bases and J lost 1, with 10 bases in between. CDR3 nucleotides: TGCGCCAGCAGCTTGGTGGGACACCCGAACACTGAAGCTTTCTTT. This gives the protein CASSLVGHPNTEAFF.

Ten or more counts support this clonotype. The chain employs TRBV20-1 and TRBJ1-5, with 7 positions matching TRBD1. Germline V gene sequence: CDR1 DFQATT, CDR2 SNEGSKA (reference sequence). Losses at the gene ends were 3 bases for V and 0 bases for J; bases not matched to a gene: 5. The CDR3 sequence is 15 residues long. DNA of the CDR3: TGCAGTGCTAGCCGACAGGGTCTTAGCAATCAGCCCCAGCATTTT. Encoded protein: CSASRQGLSNQPQHF.

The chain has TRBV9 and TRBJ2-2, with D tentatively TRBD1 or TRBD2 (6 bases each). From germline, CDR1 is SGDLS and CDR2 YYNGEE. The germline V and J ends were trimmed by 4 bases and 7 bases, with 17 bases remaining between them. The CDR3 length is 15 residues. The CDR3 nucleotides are TGTGCCAGCAGCTTAGGGGGGTATGGAAACGGGGAGCTGTTTTTT. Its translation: CASSLGGYGNGELFF. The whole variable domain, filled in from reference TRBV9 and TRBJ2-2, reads DSGVTQTPKHLITATGQRVTLRCSPRSGDLSVYWYQQSLDQGLQFLIQYYNGEERAKGNILERFSAQQFPDLHSELNLSSLELGDSALYFCASSLGGYGNGELFFGEGSRLTVL.

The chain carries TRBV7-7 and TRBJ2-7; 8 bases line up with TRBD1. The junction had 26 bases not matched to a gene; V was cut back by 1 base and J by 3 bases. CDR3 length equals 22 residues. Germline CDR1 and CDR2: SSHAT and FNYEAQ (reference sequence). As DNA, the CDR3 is TGTGCCAGCAGCTTAGTGGACCACCGACAAAATAGAGGGGCAGGGGGCCTCTACGAGCAGTACTTC. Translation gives CASSLVDHRQNRGAGGLYEQYF.

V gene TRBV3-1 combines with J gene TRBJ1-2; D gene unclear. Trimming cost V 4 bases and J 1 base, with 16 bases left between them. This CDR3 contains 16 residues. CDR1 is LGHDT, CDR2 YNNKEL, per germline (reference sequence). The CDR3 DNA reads TGTGCCAGCAGCCTATTTGGACGGATGGGTAACTATGGCTACACCTTC. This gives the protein CASSLFGRMGNYGYTF.

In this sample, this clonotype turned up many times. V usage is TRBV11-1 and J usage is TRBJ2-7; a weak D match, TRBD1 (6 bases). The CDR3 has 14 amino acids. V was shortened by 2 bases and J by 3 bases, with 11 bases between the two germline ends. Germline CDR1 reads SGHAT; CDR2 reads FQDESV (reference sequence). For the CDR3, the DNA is TGTGCCAGCAGCTTAAGTCCAGGGGACTACGAGCAGTACTTC. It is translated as CASSLSPGDYEQYF.

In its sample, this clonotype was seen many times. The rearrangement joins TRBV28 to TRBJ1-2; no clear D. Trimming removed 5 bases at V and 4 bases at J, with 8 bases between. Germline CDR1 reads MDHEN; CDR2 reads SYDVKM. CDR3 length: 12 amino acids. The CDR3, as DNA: TGTGCCAGCAGTGGGGTTCCCTATGGCTACACCTTC. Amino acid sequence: CASSGVPYGYTF.

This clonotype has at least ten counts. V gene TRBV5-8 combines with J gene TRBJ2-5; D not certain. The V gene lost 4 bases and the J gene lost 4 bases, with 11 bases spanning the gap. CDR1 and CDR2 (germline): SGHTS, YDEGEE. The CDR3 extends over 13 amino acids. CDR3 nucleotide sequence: TGTGCCAGCAGCACTGGGTGGGCAGAGACCCAGTACTTC. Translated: CASSTGWAETQYF.

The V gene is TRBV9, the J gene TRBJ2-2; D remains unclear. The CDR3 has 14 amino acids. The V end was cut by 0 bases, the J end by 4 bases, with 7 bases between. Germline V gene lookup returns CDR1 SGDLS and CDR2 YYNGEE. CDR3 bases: TGTGCCAGCAGCGTAGCTGGAATCACCGGGGAGCTGTTTTTT. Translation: CASSVAGITGELFF. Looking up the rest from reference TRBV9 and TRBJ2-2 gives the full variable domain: DSGVTQTPKHLITATGQRVTLRCSPRSGDLSVYWYQQSLDQGLQFLIQYYNGEERAKGNILERFSAQQFPDLHSELNLSSLELGDSALYFCASSVAGITGELFFGEGSRLTVL.

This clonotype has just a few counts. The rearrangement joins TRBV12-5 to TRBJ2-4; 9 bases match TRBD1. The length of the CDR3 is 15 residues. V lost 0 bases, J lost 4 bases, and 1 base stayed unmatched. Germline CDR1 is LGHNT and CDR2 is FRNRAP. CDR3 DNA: TGTGCTAGTGGTTTGGTAGGGACAGGGAAAAACATTCAGTACTTC. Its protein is CASGLVGTGKNIQYF.

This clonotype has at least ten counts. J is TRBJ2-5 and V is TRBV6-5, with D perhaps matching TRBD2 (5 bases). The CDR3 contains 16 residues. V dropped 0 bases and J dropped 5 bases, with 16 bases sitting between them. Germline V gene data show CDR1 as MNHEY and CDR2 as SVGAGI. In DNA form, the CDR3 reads TGTGCCAGCAGTTACTCGTCTAGCCTCTCTGGCGAGACCCAGTACTTC. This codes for CASSYSSSLSGETQYF.

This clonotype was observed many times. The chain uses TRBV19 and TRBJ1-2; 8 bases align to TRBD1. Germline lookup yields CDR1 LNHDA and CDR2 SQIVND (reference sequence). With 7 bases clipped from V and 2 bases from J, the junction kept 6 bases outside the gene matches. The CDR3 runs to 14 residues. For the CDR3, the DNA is TGTGCCAGTAATCAGGGGGCGAGGAACTATGGCTACACCTTC. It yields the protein CASNQGARNYGYTF.

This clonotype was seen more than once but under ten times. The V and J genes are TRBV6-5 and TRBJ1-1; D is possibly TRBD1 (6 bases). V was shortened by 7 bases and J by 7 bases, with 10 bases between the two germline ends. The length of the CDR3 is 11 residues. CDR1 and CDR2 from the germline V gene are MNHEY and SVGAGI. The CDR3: CASKHRDEAFF. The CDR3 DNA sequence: TGTGCCAGCAAACACAGGGATGAAGCTTTCTTT.

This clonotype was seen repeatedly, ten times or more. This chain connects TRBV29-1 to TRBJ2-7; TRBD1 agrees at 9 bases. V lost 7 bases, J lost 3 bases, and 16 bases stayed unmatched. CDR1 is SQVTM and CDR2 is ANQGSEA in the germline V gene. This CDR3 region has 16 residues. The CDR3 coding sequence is TGCAGCGCCGTAATCCCGGGACAGGGAATCGGCTACGAGCAGTACTTC. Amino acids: CSAVIPGQGIGYEQYF.

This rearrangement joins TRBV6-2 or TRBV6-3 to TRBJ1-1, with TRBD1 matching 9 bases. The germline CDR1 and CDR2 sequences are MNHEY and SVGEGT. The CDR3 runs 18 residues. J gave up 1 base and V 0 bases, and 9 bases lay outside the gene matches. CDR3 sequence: CASSYSVYGDRANTEAFF. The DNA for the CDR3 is TGTGCCAGCAGTTACTCGGTTTATGGGGACAGGGCGAACACTGAAGCTTTCTTT.

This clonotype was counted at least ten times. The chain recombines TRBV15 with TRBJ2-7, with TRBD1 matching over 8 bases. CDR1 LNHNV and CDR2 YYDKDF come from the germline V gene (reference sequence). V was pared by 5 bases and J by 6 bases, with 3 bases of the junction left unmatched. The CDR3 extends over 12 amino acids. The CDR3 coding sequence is TGTGCCACCAGCTATACAGGGGGCGAGCAGTACTTC. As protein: CATSYTGGEQYF.

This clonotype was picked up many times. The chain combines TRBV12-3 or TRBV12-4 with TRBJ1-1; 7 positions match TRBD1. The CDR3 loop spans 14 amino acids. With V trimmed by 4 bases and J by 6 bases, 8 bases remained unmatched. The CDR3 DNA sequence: TGTGCCAGCAGTTCCGGACAGGACGCGCCTGAAGCTTTCTTT. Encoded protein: CASSSGQDAPEAFF.

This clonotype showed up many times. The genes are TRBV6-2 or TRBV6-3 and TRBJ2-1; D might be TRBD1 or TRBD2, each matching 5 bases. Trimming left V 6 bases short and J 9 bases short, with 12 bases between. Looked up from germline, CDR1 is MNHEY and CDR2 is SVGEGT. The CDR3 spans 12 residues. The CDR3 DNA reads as TGTGCCAGCAGGATCCCTGGGGGTGAGCAGTTCTTC. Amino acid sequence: CASRIPGGEQFF.

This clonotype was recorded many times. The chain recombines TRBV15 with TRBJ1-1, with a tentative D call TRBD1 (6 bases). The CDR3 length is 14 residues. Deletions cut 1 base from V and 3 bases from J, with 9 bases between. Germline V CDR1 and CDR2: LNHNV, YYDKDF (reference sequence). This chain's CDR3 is CATSRVRGDTEAFF. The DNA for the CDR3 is TGTGCCACCAGCAGAGTCAGGGGTGACACTGAAGCTTTCTTT.